These 18 T cell receptor beta chains came from one sample sequenced in a study of T cells after yellow fever vaccination. TCRdb re-called the 5' RACE reads through MiXCR, storing one row per CDR3 protein. The table shows 300,000 to 350,000 distinct CDR3 sequences, with approximately 4% occurring only once. The sample was PBMCs, taken 15 days after the yellow fever booster vaccination. These TCRs come from a man in his late teens or twenties who received the YFV17D yellow fever vaccine.

This clonotype appeared a few times. The CDR3 loop reads CASSQDTAHTEAFF. CDR3 DNA: TGCGCCAGCAGCCAAGATACGGCACACACTGAAGCTTTCTTT. This chain links TRBV4-1 with TRBJ1-1, with D hard to call. V was pared by 0 bases and J by 3 bases, with 8 bases between. CDR3 length: 14 residues. The germline CDR1 and CDR2 sequences are MGHRA and YSYEKL.

This clonotype has ten or more counts. The chain has TRBV5-1 and TRBJ2-7, with 8 nucleotides matching TRBD1. The CDR3 length is 13 residues. CDR1 is SGHRS and CDR2 is YFSETQ in the germline V gene. J was trimmed by 3 bases and V by 4 bases; bases with no gene match: 3. The CDR3 is CASSPTGVYEQYF. CDR3 in DNA: TGCGCCAGCAGCCCGACAGGGGTCTACGAGCAGTACTTC.

This clonotype has only a few counts. The chain uses TRBV15 and TRBJ1-5; a weak D match, TRBD1 (5 bases). The CDR3 extends over 14 amino acids. The germline CDR1 and CDR2 sequences are LNHNV and YYDKDF (reference sequence). V lost 1 base to trimming and J lost 2 bases, with 6 bases between them. The CDR3 DNA sequence: TGTGCCACCAGCAGAGGGGGGGGCAATCAGCCCCAGCATTTT. Amino acid sequence: CATSRGGGNQPQHF. The full variable domain, with the rest looked up from reference TRBV15 and TRBJ1-5, is DAMVIQNPRYQVTQFGKPVTLSCSQTLNHNVMYWYQQKSSQAPKLLFHYYDKDFNNEADTPDNFQSRRPNTSFCFLDIRSPGLGDTAMYLCATSRGGGNQPQHFGDGTRLSIL.

This clonotype was seen more than once but under ten times. The rearrangement uses TRBV9 and TRBJ2-1, with D uncertain. The V end was cut by 2 bases, the J end by 5 bases, with 11 bases between. Per germline, CDR1 SGDLS and CDR2 YYNGEE. This CDR3 spans 14 amino acids. The CDR3 coding sequence is TGTGCCAGCAGCGTCCTTCCCACCGACAATGAGCAGTTCTTC. As protein: CASSVLPTDNEQFF.

The chain couples TRBV7-9 to TRBJ1-2; the D is unclear. The germline V gene has CDR1 SEHNR and CDR2 FQNEAQ (reference sequence). The CDR3 consists of 14 residues. V was pared by 8 bases and J by 7 bases, with 20 bases between. CDR3 DNA: TGTGCCAGCCGCAGACTCTTGTTTGGGTCTGGCTACACCTTC. Amino acids: CASRRLLFGSGYTF.

The chain joins TRBV20-1 to TRBJ2-3; tentatively, D is TRBD1 (5 bases). Trimming took 6 bases from V and 3 from J, leaving 19 bases between them. This CDR3 region has 15 residues. Germline CDR1 DFQATT, CDR2 SNEGSKA (reference sequence). The CDR3 sequence is CSAIETARQTDTQYF. CDR3 sequence (DNA): TGCAGTGCCATCGAGACAGCACGTCAAACAGATACGCAGTATTTT.

This clonotype was counted a few times. The chain uses TRBV18 and TRBJ1-1; 9 bases agree with TRBD1. The CDR3 totals 16 residues. Germline V gene lookup returns CDR1 KGHSH and CDR2 LQKENI. V lost 0 bases, J lost 4 bases, and 6 bases stayed unmatched. The CDR3 region has the DNA TGTGCCAGCTCACCACCGGTCGGGACAGGGCCCACTGAAGCTTTCTTT. Amino acid sequence: CASSPPVGTGPTEAFF.

This clonotype showed up many times. The DNA for the CDR3 is TGTGCCAGCAGCCAAGATCCTAGCGGGGTACTACAAGAGACCCAGTACTTC. Protein sequence: CASSQDPSGVLQETQYF. This rearrangement joins TRBV4-2 to TRBJ2-5; 9 bases fit TRBD2. The CDR3 runs to 17 residues. V shed 0 bases and J 2 bases; nucleotides not matched to a gene: 7. The germline V gene encodes CDR1 LGHNA and CDR2 YNFKEQ.

This clonotype was detected many times. This sequence joins TRBV4-2 and TRBJ2-1; D not certain. V was clipped by 6 bases and J by 4 bases, with 19 bases between them. Looked up from germline, CDR1 is LGHNA and CDR2 is YNFKEQ. The CDR3 spans 16 residues. The CDR3 sequence is CASSPRRGPEYNEQFF. The CDR3 DNA is TGTGCCAGCAGTCCCCGGAGAGGTCCGGAGTACAATGAGCAGTTCTTC.

This clonotype was counted many times. The chain carries TRBV6-5 and TRBJ1-1, with D unresolved. Germline lookup yields CDR1 MNHEY and CDR2 SVGAGI. The CDR3 has 16 amino acids. Trimming removed 2 bases from V and 1 base from J, with 14 bases in between. The CDR3 DNA follows: TGTGCCAGCAGTTACACTTGGATCGAAGGGAACACTGAAGCTTTCTTT. Amino acids: CASSYTWIEGNTEAFF.

The rearrangement joins TRBV9 to TRBJ1-5; TRBD1 matches 9 bases. Germline loops: CDR1 SGDLS, CDR2 YYNGEE. Trimming cost V 5 bases and J 0 bases; bases outside gene matches: 15. The CDR3 runs to 19 residues. The CDR3 nucleotides are TGTGCCAGCAGACAAACCCGGGACAGGGCAGACTATAGCAATCAGCCCCAGCATTTT. Its protein product is CASRQTRDRADYSNQPQHF.

This clonotype has at least ten counts. The J gene is TRBJ2-5, the V gene TRBV29-1, with a tentative D call TRBD1 (6 bases). The CDR3 has 15 residues. V lost 0 bases and J 0 bases, leaving 11 bases between the germline ends. The germline gives CDR1 SQVTM, CDR2 ANQGSEA. CDR3 nucleotides: TGCAGCGTTGAAGAGGGGGCCTCGTACCAAGAGACCCAGTACTTC. It codes for CSVEEGASYQETQYF.

This clonotype was recorded a few times. This sequence joins TRBV7-2 and TRBJ2-1, with no clear D. Deletions cut 5 bases from V and 7 bases from J, with 18 bases between. CDR3 length: 15 amino acids. Germline values: CDR1 SGHTA, CDR2 FQGNSA. In DNA, the CDR3 is TGTGCCAGCAGCGCCCCGGGTGCCGCGGTTAATGAGCAGTTCTTC. Protein sequence: CASSAPGAAVNEQFF. Full variable domain (rest looked up from reference TRBV7-2 and TRBJ2-1): GAGVSQSPSNKVTEKGKDVELRCDPISGHTALYWYRQSLGQGLEFLIYFQGNSAPDKSGLPSDRFSAERTGGSVSTLTIQRTQQEDSAVYLCASSAPGAAVNEQFFGPGTRLTVL.

There are a few counts of this clonotype. V gene TRBV5-6 combines with J gene TRBJ1-6; D remains unclear. V dropped 1 base and J dropped 5 bases, with 10 bases sitting between them. Germline assignment: CDR1 SGHDT and CDR2 YYEEEE. The CDR3 has 15 residues. The DNA of the CDR3 is TGTGCCAGCAGCTTGAGCCAGTTCAATAATTCACCCCTCCACTTT. Protein: CASSLSQFNNSPLHF.

Many counts were recorded for this clonotype. The rearrangement links TRBV7-3 to TRBJ2-5; D tentatively reads TRBD1 or TRBD2 (5 bases each). This CDR3 has 13 residues. Trimming removed 5 bases from V and 2 bases from J, with 9 bases in between. Germline-derived CDR1 and CDR2 are SGHTA and FQGTGA. The CDR3 loop is CASSQWGQETQYF. The CDR3 DNA reads as TGTGCCAGCAGCCAATGGGGGCAAGAGACCCAGTACTTC.

The chain has TRBV9 and TRBJ1-4; D call uncertain. Trimming took off 0 bases at V and 1 base at J, with 16 bases between the two ends. Germline V gene lookup returns CDR1 SGDLS and CDR2 YYNGEE. CDR3 size: 18 residues. This CDR3 is CASSVAVQPAETNEKLFF. CDR3 DNA sequence: TGTGCCAGCAGCGTAGCAGTGCAGCCCGCAGAAACTAATGAAAAACTGTTTTTT.

This clonotype turned up a few times. The CDR3 protein is CAWTQGTAGTQYF. The CDR3 nucleotides are TGTGCCTGGACCCAGGGAACCGCAGGGACCCAGTACTTC. The chain couples TRBV30 to TRBJ2-5, with TRBD1 as a possible D gene (5 bases). The CDR3 runs to 13 residues. Trimming pared 4 bases from V and 7 bases from J, leaving 16 bases between. CDR1 and CDR2 (germline): GTSNPN, SVGIG (reference sequence). The variable domain in full, completed from reference TRBV30 and TRBJ2-5, reads SQTIHQWPATLVQPVGSPLSLECTVEGTSNPNLYWYRQAAGRGLQLLFYSVGIGQISSEVPQNLSASRPQDRQFILSSKKLLLSDSGFYLCAWTQGTAGTQYFGPGTRLLVL.

The chain uses TRBV7-2 and TRBJ2-1; D may be TRBD1 or TRBD2 (5 bases each). The CDR3 has 13 amino acids. Germline CDR1 SGHTA, CDR2 FQGNSA. Trimming shortened V by 5 bases and J by 7 bases, and 12 bases separated the two germline ends. CDR3 DNA sequence: TGTGCCAGCAGCATTATGGGGGTAAATGAGCAGTTCTTC. Translation: CASSIMGVNEQFF.